The source of this TCR beta chain is a study of shared clonotypes between healthy human individuals. CD4+ cells were split into CD45RA+ naive and CD45RA-negative memory subsets. Only one count was recorded for this clone. Its antigen is undetermined. Libraries were prepared by immunoSEQ multiplex PCR; TCRdb keeps only in-frame clonotypes and omits some of them. The sample includes about 2.4 million clones, roughly 93% of them seen just once. CDR1 and CDR2 from the germline V gene are MDHEN and SYDVKM. The CDR3 is 14 residues long. V lost 7 bases, J lost 3 bases, and 8 bases stayed unmatched. Study-level results: Researchers sampled blood only, noting tissue repertoires likely differ.

This receptor was taken from a man between 18 and 35 years old in good health. Some clones in this sample may be carry-over from other donors' samples. Source material: naive CD4+ T cells from PBMCs. This sample's subset: CD45RA+ positively selected. The rearrangement uses TRBV28 and TRBJ2-7; 8 bases are a match to TRBD2. In DNA, the CDR3 is TGTGCCAGCAAGGAAGGGGGACTAGTCTACGAGCAGTACTTC. Encoded protein: CASKEGGLVYEQYF. Using reference TRBV28 and TRBJ2-7 for the parts outside the CDR3, the full variable domain is DVKVTQSSRYLVKRTGEKVFLECVQDMDHENMFWYRQDPGLGLRLIYFSYDVKMKEKGDIPEGYSVSREKKERFSLILESASTNQTSMYLCASKEGGLVYEQYFGPGTRLTVT.